One and the same sample provided the 3 T cell receptor beta chains below, sequenced in a study of beta chain features in type 1 diabetes. Study-level findings and limits: Type 1 diabetes patients had TCRB CDR3s that were shorter (moderately but significantly so) in all four CD4+ subsets.

As every portion of the isolated RNA was reverse transcribed, the sequencing read expressed TCRB transcripts. Sequencing used immunoSEQ multiplex PCR; TCRdb keeps in-frame clones, though not all of them. In the table there are some 240,000 clones, roughly 17% of which are singletons. These receptors have no known antigen. Sequences were obtained from naive CD4+ T cells from blood. These receptors were collected from a man aged 25-40 years with type 1 diabetes.

This rearrangement joins TRBV6-5 to TRBJ2-5; 13 bases fit TRBD2. Trimming at V came to 5 bases and at J to 4 bases, leaving 4 bases not matched to a gene. The CDR3 has 15 residues. Germline values: CDR1 MNHEY, CDR2 SVGAGI. CDR3 region: CASSMGLAGRETQYF. Written as DNA, the CDR3 is TGTGCCAGCAGTATGGGACTAGCGGGGCGAGAGACCCAGTACTTC.

This clone was seen more than once but under ten times. V gene TRBV19 combines with J gene TRBJ2-3; D remains ambiguous. CDR1 and CDR2 from the germline V gene are LNHDA and SQIVND (reference sequence). This CDR3 is 17 amino acids long. Trimming pared 3 bases from V and 2 bases from J, leaving 18 bases between. This CDR3 reads CASSIPGDWTYTDTQYF. The CDR3 region has the DNA TGTGCCAGTAGTATCCCTGGAGACTGGACCTACACAGATACGCAGTATTTT.

V and J are TRBV14 and TRBJ2-1; 7 bases fit TRBD2. This CDR3 has 18 amino acids. J gave up 10 bases and V 0 bases, and 18 bases lay outside the gene matches. The germline V gene has CDR1 SGHDN and CDR2 FVKESK. As DNA, the CDR3 is TGTGCCAGCAGCCAAGATATTCCAGGACTAGGGATTCCCGAGGAGCAGTTCTTC. It codes for CASSQDIPGLGIPEEQFF.